This T cell receptor beta chain is drawn from a study of blood T cell repertoires in COVID-19. Clones were read by immunoSEQ multiplex PCR, and TCRdb kept only the in-frame ones, dropping some. The sample lists about 160,000 clones; less than 90% were seen once. The sequencing input was peripheral blood. This clonotype originated in a young man with active or convalescent COVID-19.

As DNA, the CDR3 is TGTGCCAGCGGGCTGGGGGGGAACACTGAAGCTTTCTTT. Its translation is CASGLGGNTEAFF. The V and J genes are TRBV2 and TRBJ1-1, with D perhaps TRBD1 (5 bases). Looked up from germline, CDR1 is SNHLY and CDR2 is FYNNEI. Trimming removed 8 bases from V and 1 base from J, with 11 bases in between. The CDR3 covers 13 residues.